The text below deals with one TCR beta chain. Its antigen is not yet known. Base qualities are not recorded, but no much larger clone differs from it by a single base. Receptor amplification or capture employed the immunoSEQ multiplex PCR assay. For the multiplex PCR, a mixture combining 60 forward primers for TCR Vbeta segments and 13 reverse primers for TCR Jbeta segments was used. Amplification of the CDR3 region of rearranged TCR beta genes was performed with a multiplex PCR assay on genomic DNA. On the Illumina HiSeq System, the amplified TCR beta libraries were sequenced as 87-base-pair reads. The source study handled its data this way. In a later analysis, about 80 million unique TCR beta chains were counted across the 500 to 850 repertoires, and around 10 million of these chains were shared by at least two donors. Raw reads were error-corrected and collapsed into unique sequences with a nearest-neighbor algorithm that merged closely related sequences to remove PCR and sequencing errors. To assign V, D and J gene segments, CDR3 sequences were aligned to IMGT reference sequences. Each retained sequence needed at least a six-nucleotide match to both a V gene segment and a J gene segment. A rearrangement was called productive if the CDR3 had no stop codons and remained in frame with V and J, and every other rearrangement was called non-productive. CDR3 was defined according to IMGT convention as the region running from the second conserved V-encoded cysteine to the conserved J-encoded phenylalanine. The earlier analysis of more than 450 of the donors excluded sequences that lacked an unambiguous match to a single V gene segment. In an earlier analysis of 587 of the donors, V segments were called functional above 56.7% productive rearrangements and were called segregating when the between-donor standard deviation exceeded 5%. A statistical classification framework was built for diagnosing cytomegalovirus status from the catalog of TCR beta chain sequences. A later analysis assigned V and J genes by comparing TCR nucleotide sequences with IMGT/GENE-DB human TR gene sequences. The TCRdist pipeline was used in a later analysis to assign CDR3 sequences and most-parsimonious VDJ recombination scenarios. In a later analysis, each TCR beta chain was defined by its CDR3 amino acid sequence together with its V-gene family, and reads without a unique V-gene family were excluded. To address suspected cross-contamination and a sequencing artifact, a later analysis removed around 590 highly shared, low-generation-probability nucleotide sequences. In a later analysis, a clonal expansion index for each public chain was calculated from normalized within-repertoire ranks of inferred template counts. Generation probabilities in a later analysis came from a VDJ recombination model fitted to out-of-frame rearrangements, and those results were checked against IGoR. Hypergeometric tests were used in a later analysis to score TCR-TCR, TCR-HLA and TCR-CMV co-occurrence, with a repertoire-size bias correction applied to the TCR pairs. A later analysis estimated false discovery rates by permuting HLA or CMV assignments 20 times. In a later analysis, co-occurring TCRs were grouped using DBSCAN, and TCRdist sequence similarity was added for clustering within HLA-allele-positive subsets. Co-occurrence clustering excluded repertoires with fewer than 30,000 or more than 120,000 public chains, plus five with anomalous nucleotide sharing. What TCRdb holds here is the immuneACCESS table cut down to in-frame rearrangements. Part of the clones is not present; checked against another copy, under half of the missing clones reflect an unresolved V gene, and the others are unexplained. V and J calls and clone size are those listed in that table; D and trimming were worked out from the DNA. The sample yields about 95,000 clones; over 70% were counted once. The ten largest clones take up approximately 11% of the sample.

The CDR3 measures 15 amino acids from cysteine to phenylalanine. Kept here is only the CDR3 DNA, which spans 45 bases and is read in frame from base 1. CDR1 SEHNR and CDR2 FQNEAQ were looked up in the germline V gene (reference sequence). Cut back by 3 bases and 2 bases, the V and J ends lie 11 bases apart. The cohort consisted of 650 to 850 healthy bone marrow donors. At the time of sampling, every cohort member was nominally healthy, though immune exposures that went unrecorded were likely present. The donor was CMV seropositive and was included in the group of almost 300 seropositive cohort members. A peripheral blood sample was provided by each donor, and peripheral blood mononuclear cells were used for TCR beta sequencing. The Qiagen DNeasy Blood Extraction Kit was used to extract genomic DNA from the blood cell samples. The sample originates from a study of cytomegalovirus exposure and HLA in healthy donors (dated by TCRdb to 2015 to 2018). At the level of the whole study: In an earlier analysis of roughly 500 of the donors, about 270 Gb of sequence data and 90 million to 120 million unique TCR beta sequences from about 179 million T cells were reported. An early release that covered some 640 HLA-typed donors contained 250 to 350 gigabases of sequencing data and about 84 million unique TCR sequences. Among the approximately 400 genotyped donors, 81% belonged to the genetic ancestry cluster associated with self-reported Caucasian donors. The study was designed to test whether signatures of past pathogen exposure could be identified by cataloging public T cell receptors. Using immunosequencing, the study profiled T cell repertoires from about 610 subjects and related those repertoires to cytomegalovirus serostatus. A separate validation cohort of some 130 different subjects was used in addition to the 666-subject first cohort. To predict cytomegalovirus infection status, the study brought together high-throughput TCR immunosequencing, statistical association of individual TCRs with disease status, and machine learning. In a later analysis, previously published TCR beta repertoires from roughly 710 donors were re-analyzed and high-resolution HLA genotyping was added so that TCR occurrence patterns could be studied. In the later analysis, no new phenotypic data were used to find candidate immune exposures; instead, reliance was placed on TCR beta sequences and their occurrence across donors. An earlier analysis of around 540 of the donors applied high-throughput TCR beta sequencing to assess whether each TCR beta V gene segment acted as functional or pseudogenic. Alongside the repertoire data, information on donor age, sex, ethnicity and CMV serostatus was compiled. In a later genetic analysis, genome-wide SNP genotypes for about 65% of the roughly 700 donors were used, and that subset was treated as a discovery cohort. All discovery cohort repertoires had been generated on a single sequencing platform. HLA typing included class I and class II loci at four-digit resolution. Typing coverage varied by locus: about 620-640 donors for A, B, C, DRB1 and DQB1; 500 to 550 for DQA1; approximately 570 for DPA1; roughly 450 for DPB1. Because of strong linkage in the cohort, roughly five DR-DQ haplotypes were treated as single units for association and clustering. Among 300 to 500 genotyped donors of the cohort, an average of roughly 230,000 unique TCR beta nucleotide sequences was sequenced per donor, of which about 20% were non-productive.

General findings and caveats noted by the study authors: Because HLA typing was unavailable for some donors at each locus, only the typed subset was used in association tests. This cohort had only TCR beta chains sequenced, and the lack of alpha or paired-chain data limited which features could be detected. In a later analysis, the rate of TCR association differed among HLA loci, with DRB1 alleles having the most associated TCRs and HLA-C alleles having the fewest. CMV serostatus was the only immune exposure information available for the cohort. About 15 rarely observed V segments, including chromosome 9 orphons, were excluded from the earlier analysis of several hundred of the donors because counts were too low. Across donors, most TCR sequences were observed very rarely, whereas some public TCRs were present in many individuals. Broadly in line with IMGT annotations, most TCR beta V segments showed up in productive rearrangements about 90% or about 30% of the time in an earlier analysis of about 500 of the donors. Roughly uniform sequencing depth across donors was assumed in presence/absence analyses, although this assumption may not hold. A later genetic analysis reported fewer N-insertions in productive TCRs among donors in an Asian-associated ancestry cluster than the roughly 700-donor mean. Some IMGT-functional V segments, including TRBV6-2 and TRBV6-3, could not be told apart with the 87-base-pair reads, so those segments were excluded. The authors suggested that the approach could potentially be generalized to other disease states and immunological phenotypes. A later analysis found that most CMV-associated TCR beta chains appeared HLA-restricted, with HLA associations seemingly driven largely by CMV exposure. Linkage disequilibrium might explain the correlated functional status among segregating V segments, but an unknown experimental factor could not be ruled out. Strong co-occurrence of HLA alleles, especially DR and DQ, made assigning TCR associations to individual alleles difficult. A later analysis found that HLA-associated TCR beta chains were more clonally expanded and had lower generation probabilities than equally common non-associated chains. In vitro tests confirmed that a few of the cytomegalovirus-associated TCR beta chains recognize cytomegalovirus antigens. In both the original and validation cohorts, the classifier was reported to diagnose cytomegalovirus status with high specificity and sensitivity. A further reported finding was that TCR beta sequences accurately predicted the HLA-A and HLA-B alleles for most subjects in the first cohort. Several of the top co-occurrence clusters appeared to be linked to parvovirus B19, influenza, CMV and Epstein-Barr virus, according to a later analysis. A later genetic analysis associated a missense DCLRE1C variant with V-gene and J-gene trimming of TCR beta chains, and an independent cohort replicated the association. Specific HLA alleles were associated with 15,000 to 20,000 TCR beta sequences at a false discovery rate of 0.05 in a later analysis. The study gave a list of under 200 TCR beta chains associated with cytomegalovirus. A group of highly shared sequence variants was considered likely to be a technical artifact of the sequencing pipeline.

This TCR derives from a man aged 18 to 30 in good health and CMV-seropositive. The sequenced material came from PBMCs. Recombination joined TRBV7-9 with TRBJ2-1, with a weak D call of TRBD2 (5 bases match). The CDR3 here reads CASSFLSGTYNEQFF. The nucleotide sequence is TGTGCCAGCAGCTTTTTGTCGGGGACCTACAATGAGCAGTTCTTC.